These 12 T cell receptor beta chains originate from one sample sequenced in a study of blood T cell repertoires in COVID-19. Here immunoSEQ multiplex PCR was the method, and the copy in TCRdb shows in-frame clones only, minus some. This table holds 6,400 or so clones, approximately 90% found once. The sequencing input was peripheral blood. These receptors were collected from a human donor in a cohort sampled during active COVID-19. The donor label of this sample is uncertain.

This sequence joins TRBV9 and TRBJ1-2; 7 positions agree with TRBD1. Looked up from germline, CDR1 is SGDLS and CDR2 is YYNGEE. The CDR3 spans 15 residues. V shed 0 bases and J 3 bases; nucleotides not matched to a gene: 5. CDR3 region: CASSVAPGQDYGYTF. The CDR3 region has the DNA TGTGCCAGCAGCGTAGCCCCCGGACAGGACTATGGCTACACCTTC.

J is TRBJ1-5 and V is TRBV7-2; 9 positions match TRBD1. CDR3 size: 17 residues. The germline V gene encodes CDR1 SGHTA and CDR2 FQGNSA. V lost 2 bases to trimming and J lost 0 bases; unmatched junction nucleotides: 5. The CDR3 bases are TGTGCCAGCAGCTTAAAGGGGACAGGGTTTAGCAATCAGCCCCAGCATTTT. Residues: CASSLKGTGFSNQPQHF.

The rearrangement uses TRBV10-3 and TRBJ2-5, with a possible D match to TRBD2 (5 bases). V dropped 3 bases and J dropped 2 bases, with 10 bases sitting between them. Germline CDR1 reads ENHRY; CDR2 reads SYGVKD. The CDR3 spans 14 residues. CDR3 in amino acids: CAISDRDLQETQYF. As DNA, the CDR3 is TGTGCCATCAGTGATCGGGATCTACAAGAGACCCAGTACTTC.

V usage is TRBV28 and J usage is TRBJ2-3, with a possible D match to TRBD2 (6 bases). Trimming cost V 3 bases and J 5 bases, with 12 bases left between them. The CDR3 is made up of 14 amino acids. CDR1 is MDHEN, CDR2 SYDVKM, per germline. CDR3 in amino acids: CASSFGDSRDTQYF. CDR3 coding DNA: TGTGCCAGCAGTTTTGGGGACTCCCGAGATACGCAGTATTTT.

The V gene is TRBV2, the J gene TRBJ2-7; 12 bases are a match to TRBD2. V was pared by 6 bases and J by 3 bases, with 12 bases of the junction left unmatched. This CDR3 contains 17 residues. Germline loops: CDR1 SNHLY, CDR2 FYNNEI. The CDR3 bases are TGTGCCAGCAGGGACGTGACTAGCGGGAGAGGGGGCTACGAGCAGTACTTC. It yields the protein CASRDVTSGRGGYEQYF.

The J gene is TRBJ2-5, the V gene TRBV5-1; TRBD1 matches at 9 bases. Germline V gene sequence: CDR1 SGHRS, CDR2 YFSETQ. V was pared by 0 bases and J by 1 base, with 4 bases of the junction left unmatched. The CDR3 is 16 amino acids. The CDR3 nucleotides read TGCGCCAGCAGCTTGGGTCACAGGGGGCCCCAAGAGACCCAGTACTTC. The encoded protein is CASSLGHRGPQETQYF.

This chain joins TRBV10-3 and TRBJ2-7; 13 nucleotides match TRBD2. From germline, CDR1 is ENHRY and CDR2 SYGVKD. There are 14 residues in the CDR3. With 6 bases clipped from V and 6 bases from J, the junction kept 5 bases outside the gene matches. The CDR3 loop is CAIRTGLAGAEQYF. In nucleotides, the CDR3 is TGTGCCATCAGAACTGGACTAGCGGGGGCCGAGCAGTACTTC.

This rearrangement joins TRBV2 to TRBJ1-4; D remains unclear. This CDR3 comprises 14 residues. Trimming stripped 7 bases from V and 9 bases from J, with 18 bases between. Germline CDR1 and CDR2: SNHLY and FYNNEI. CDR3: CASNPEVGSKKLFF. In DNA form, the CDR3 reads TGTGCCAGCAACCCCGAGGTTGGTTCGAAAAAACTGTTTTTT.

This rearrangement joins TRBV7-2 to TRBJ1-1; 10 nucleotides line up with TRBD1. CDR3 length: 16 amino acids. CDR1 and CDR2 (germline): SGHTA, FQGNSA. V was pared by 4 bases and J by 9 bases, with 14 bases of the junction left unmatched. This CDR3 reads CASSSPPGQGYYKAFF. CDR3 in DNA: TGTGCCAGCAGCTCCCCCCCGGGACAGGGGTATTATAAAGCTTTCTTT.

The chain has TRBV7-3 and TRBJ2-2, with 8 bases that match TRBD2. With V trimmed by 5 bases and J by 2 bases, 10 bases remained unmatched. Germline V gene lookup returns CDR1 SGHTA and CDR2 FQGTGA. CDR3 length: 17 amino acids. The DNA of the CDR3 is TGTGCCAGCAGCGCCTCGCCGGGAGGGTTCAACACCGGGGAGCTGTTTTTT. Its translation: CASSASPGGFNTGELFF.

The chain carries TRBV6-5 and TRBJ2-3; 7 nucleotides line up with TRBD1. Germline-derived CDR1 and CDR2 are MNHEY and SVGAGI. Trimming cost V 6 bases and J 1 base; bases outside gene matches: 4. The CDR3 is 14 residues long. The CDR3 here is CASRRTGGTDTQYF. In DNA, the CDR3 is TGTGCCAGCAGAAGAACAGGGGGCACAGATACGCAGTATTTT.

The chain uses TRBV7-2 and TRBJ1-1, with a possible D match to TRBD1 (5 bases). Germline V lookup: CDR1 SGHTA, CDR2 FQGNSA. Trimming removed 0 bases at V and 0 bases at J, with 14 bases between. This CDR3 comprises 17 residues. This chain's CDR3 is CASSLAGLWGVNTEAFF. The CDR3, as DNA: TGTGCCAGCAGCTTAGCGGGCCTCTGGGGCGTGAACACTGAAGCTTTCTTT.